This T cell receptor (beta chain) was obtained from a study of blood T cell repertoires in COVID-19. Study in general: The United States, Italy and Spain supplied acute and convalescent COVID-19 samples. Nucleic acid was either cDNA or gDNA, and it came from T cells, B-cell-depleted T cells, or PBMCs.

Profiling relied on immunoSEQ multiplex PCR, and the TCRdb table lists in-frame clones only, not all of them. Of 200,000 to 300,000 clones in the sample, around 85% were seen once. The CDR3 has 9 residues. V lost 10 bases to trimming and J lost 5 bases, with 6 bases between them. The germline V gene has CDR1 ENHRY and CDR2 SYGVKD. This clonotype was sampled from a woman in her thirties who had recovered from COVID-19. Sequenced material: peripheral blood. The chain combines TRBV10-3 with TRBJ2-7, with D perhaps matching TRBD2 (5 bases). This chain's CDR3 is CATGNEQYF. The CDR3 DNA is TGTGCCACCGGGAACGAGCAGTACTTC.